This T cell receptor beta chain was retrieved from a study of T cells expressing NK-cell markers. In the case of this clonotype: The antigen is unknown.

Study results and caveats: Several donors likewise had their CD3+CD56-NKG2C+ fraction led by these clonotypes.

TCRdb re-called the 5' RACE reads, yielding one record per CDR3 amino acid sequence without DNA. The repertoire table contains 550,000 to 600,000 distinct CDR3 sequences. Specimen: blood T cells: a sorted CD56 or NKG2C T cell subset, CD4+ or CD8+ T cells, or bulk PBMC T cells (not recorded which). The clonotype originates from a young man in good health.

CDR3 sequence: CASRSTRGVVWFF. The V gene is TRBV7-9, the J gene TRBJ2-1; TCRdb returns TRBD2, unconfirmable since there is no DNA. The V gene's germline CDR1 is SEHNR and CDR2 FQNEAQ (reference sequence). This CDR3 contains 13 residues.